Listed here is a single T cell receptor beta chain. What it recognizes is unknown. The protocol was immunoSEQ multiplex PCR, while the TCRdb copy is restricted to in-frame clones and leaves out a portion. In the table there are fewer than 200,000 clones, 85% of which are singletons. The donors were part of the validation cohort, which consisted of more than 90 subjects and was separate from the first cohort of 670 or so subjects. The CDR3 is 16 residues long. The V segment lost 1 base and the J segment 7 bases; nucleotides outside the gene matches: 8. CDR1 and CDR2 (germline): MNHEY, SMNVEV (reference sequence). This entry is derived from a study of cytomegalovirus exposure and HLA in healthy donors. The study's findings and limits: In vitro data verified a few CMV-associated chains as specific for CMV antigens. It was about 150 TCR beta chains that were listed as cytomegalovirus-associated.

J is TRBJ1-4 and V is TRBV27, with TRBD1 matching 8 bases. This TCR was recovered from a man younger than 35 in good health and CMV-seropositive. The sequenced sample was PBMCs. CDR3 sequence: CASSLLGPGGVEKLFF. The CDR3, as DNA: TGTGCCAGCAGTTTATTGGGTCCAGGGGGCGTTGAAAAACTGTTTTTT.